The 21 T cell receptor beta chains in this list originate from one sample, sequenced in a study of beta chain features in type 1 diabetes (dated by TCRdb to about 2018). Libraries came from the immunoSEQ multiplex PCR assay. The entire isolated RNA was reverse transcribed using the High Capacity cDNA Reverse Transcription Kit, and thus expressed TCRB transcripts were sequenced. TCRdb provides this immuneACCESS table in a form limited to in-frame rearrangements. Some clones are lacking; in checked studies, under half of them reflect an unresolved V gene, and why the rest are absent is not known. In this sample the table shows more than 300,000 clones, roughly 16% of which occur a single time. About 0.019% of the sample rests with the top ten. Sample: naive CD4+ T cells from blood. Interpreted using the paper, the cell subset or site label stands for: true naive CD4+ T cells. The receptors here all came from a woman younger than 35 in good health.

This chain connects TRBV2 to TRBJ1-4; TRBD1 might be the D (6 bases). The V gene's germline CDR1 is SNHLY and CDR2 FYNNEI. The CDR3 totals 14 residues. V was cut by 7 bases and J by 8 bases, with 17 bases left in between. The DNA for the CDR3 is TGTGCCAGCACCATAGGGGGAAACGGAGAAAAACTGTTTTTT. Its protein is CASTIGGNGEKLFF. Supplemented by reference TRBV2 and TRBJ1-4, the full variable domain reads EPEVTQTPSHQVTQMGQEVILRCVPISNHLYFYWYRQILGQKVEFLVSFYNNEISEKSEIFDDQFSVERPDGSNFTLKIRSTKLEDSAMYFCASTIGGNGEKLFFGSGTQLSVL.

This clone was observed a handful of times. The chain links TRBV19 to TRBJ2-2, with 8 bases identical to TRBD1. The CDR3 extends over 14 amino acids. Per germline, CDR1 LNHDA and CDR2 SQIVND (reference sequence). J lost 5 bases, V lost 4 bases, and 3 bases had no gene match. The CDR3 is CASSTRTGTGELFF. The CDR3, as DNA: TGTGCCAGTAGTACCCGGACAGGGACCGGGGAGCTGTTTTTT.

This clone was counted a few times. This chain joins TRBV5-1 and TRBJ2-2, with 8 bases that match TRBD2. V shed 4 bases and J 5 bases; nucleotides not matched to a gene: 13. CDR1 and CDR2 from the germline V gene are SGHRS and YFSETQ. There are 17 residues in the CDR3. CDR3 loop: CASSGGLAGGPTGELFF. The CDR3 DNA is TGCGCCAGCAGCGGAGGTCTGGCGGGAGGTCCTACCGGGGAGCTGTTTTTT.

This clone occurred a few times. The CDR3 sequence: CSVRGEASGNTIYF. CDR3 in DNA: TGCAGCGTTCGGGGGGAGGCTTCTGGAAACACCATATATTTT. This chain joins TRBV29-1 and TRBJ1-3; D perhaps matches TRBD1 (5 bases). Germline CDR1 SQVTM, CDR2 ANQGSEA. Between the trimmed V and J ends, which lost 5 bases and 1 base, there was a span of 12 bases. The CDR3 is 14 residues long.

The chain carries TRBV4-3 and TRBJ2-1; 9 bases align to TRBD1. Germline V gene data show CDR1 as LGHNA and CDR2 as YSLEER. V was pared by 4 bases and J by 4 bases, with 5 bases of the junction left unmatched. This CDR3 contains 15 residues. CDR3 DNA: TGCGCCAGCAGCCTTTTCGGGACAGGGTACAATGAGCAGTTCTTC. Protein sequence: CASSLFGTGYNEQFF.

The V gene is TRBV30, the J gene TRBJ2-7; possible D gene TRBD1, 7 bases. Germline values: CDR1 GTSNPN, CDR2 SVGIG (reference sequence). The CDR3 extends over 13 amino acids. The V end was cut by 7 bases, the J end by 4 bases, with 17 bases between. CDR3 in amino acids: CASLYQGGYEQYF. The CDR3 nucleotides read TGTGCCTCCCTGTACCAGGGGGGATACGAGCAGTACTTC.

J is TRBJ1-1 and V is TRBV29-1; D is perhaps TRBD1 (6 bases). With 3 bases removed from V and 6 bases from J, the gap between germline ends came to 8 bases. This CDR3 spans 11 amino acids. Germline CDR1 and CDR2: SQVTM and ANQGSEA. The CDR3, as DNA: TGCAGCGTTGAGGGGGCCCCTGAAGCTTTCTTT. Encoded protein: CSVEGAPEAFF. The whole variable domain, filled in from reference TRBV29-1 and TRBJ1-1, reads SAVISQKPSRDICQRGTSLTIQCQVDSQVTMMFWYRQQPGQSLTLIATANQGSEATYESGFVIDKFPISRPNLTFSTLTVSNMSPEDSSIYLCSVEGAPEAFFGQGTRLTVV.

The gene calls are TRBV30 and TRBJ2-7; 11 nucleotides agree with TRBD1. Germline V gene data show CDR1 as GTSNPN and CDR2 as SVGIG (reference sequence). This CDR3 region has 14 residues. J gave up 7 bases and V 3 bases, and 8 bases lay outside the gene matches. CDR3 nucleotides: TGTGCCTGGAGACATACCGGGACAGGGGGGGAGCAGTACTTC. The encoded protein is CAWRHTGTGGEQYF. Based on the CDR3 plus reference TRBV30 and TRBJ2-7, the full variable domain is SQTIHQWPATLVQPVGSPLSLECTVEGTSNPNLYWYRQAAGRGLQLLFYSVGIGQISSEVPQNLSASRPQDRQFILSSKKLLLSDSGFYLCAWRHTGTGGEQYFGPGTRLTVT.

This chain connects TRBV9 to TRBJ1-4, with D tentatively TRBD1 (5 bases). The CDR3 length is 13 residues. The V gene's germline CDR1 is SGDLS and CDR2 YYNGEE. V lost 4 bases and J 7 bases, leaving 11 bases between the germline ends. This chain's CDR3 is CASSQGVGEKLFF. CDR3 in DNA: TGTGCCAGCAGCCAGGGTGTCGGTGAAAAACTGTTTTTT.

This clone was counted between two and nine times. The CDR3 sequence is CAWSPHGTSLAKNIQYF. CDR3 DNA: TGTGCCTGGAGCCCCCACGGGACTTCTCTAGCCAAAAACATTCAGTACTTC. The V and J genes are TRBV30 and TRBJ2-4, with TRBD2 as a possible D gene (6 bases). From germline, CDR1 is GTSNPN and CDR2 SVGIG (reference sequence). V lost 3 bases and J lost 0, with 18 bases in between. CDR3 length: 17 residues.

This clone was picked up a small number of times. The J gene is TRBJ2-5, the V gene TRBV5-1, with TRBD2 matching over 13 bases. From germline, CDR1 is SGHRS and CDR2 YFSETQ. The CDR3 has 15 amino acids. With 1 base clipped from V and 5 bases from J, the junction kept 2 bases outside the gene matches. This CDR3 is CASSLTSGRAETQYF. The CDR3 coding sequence is TGCGCCAGCAGCTTGACTAGCGGGAGGGCGGAGACCCAGTACTTC.

This clone came up a few times. This chain's CDR3 is CASSSSYGYTF. The CDR3 bases are TGTGCCAGCAGCTCGAGCTATGGCTACACCTTC. The J gene is TRBJ1-2, the V gene TRBV7-9; no clear D gene. The CDR3 extends over 11 amino acids. Germline V gene sequence: CDR1 SEHNR, CDR2 FQNEAQ (reference sequence). V lost 4 bases, J lost 4 bases, and 4 bases lay in between.

This clone was picked up a small number of times. Written as DNA, the CDR3 is TGCAGCGTTGACCGGTTGGTTTCTGGTGAGCAGTTCTTC. It is translated as CSVDRLVSGEQFF. V and J are TRBV29-1 and TRBJ2-1; D gene unclear. CDR1 SQVTM and CDR2 ANQGSEA come from the germline V gene. This CDR3 contains 13 residues. The germline V and J ends were trimmed by 3 bases and 9 bases, with 15 bases remaining between them.

V gene TRBV7-2 combines with J gene TRBJ1-2; D remains ambiguous. The germline CDR1 and CDR2 sequences are SGHTA and FQGNSA. The ends were cut back, 2 bases at V and 2 bases at J, with 9 bases in the middle. The CDR3 has 14 amino acids. The CDR3 DNA sequence: TGTGCCAGCAGCTTACCTAGAGAGAACTATGGCTACACCTTC. As protein: CASSLPRENYGYTF.

This clone occurred a few times. This chain uses TRBV30 with TRBJ1-5, with TRBD1 matching 9 bases. V shed 0 bases and J 7 bases; nucleotides not matched to a gene: 4. The CDR3 consists of 14 residues. Germline lookup yields CDR1 GTSNPN and CDR2 SVGIG (reference sequence). CDR3 in amino acids: CAWSVGTGRQPQHF. The CDR3 nucleotides are TGTGCCTGGAGTGTGGGGACAGGGAGGCAGCCCCAGCATTTT.

V and J are TRBV30 and TRBJ1-2; 10 nucleotides line up with TRBD1. The CDR3 totals 12 residues. The ends lost 3 bases at V and 8 bases at J; junction bases unmatched: 3. CDR1 and CDR2 (germline): GTSNPN, SVGIG (reference sequence). CDR3 region: CAWSLDRGGYTF. The DNA of the CDR3 is TGTGCCTGGAGCCTGGACAGGGGGGGCTACACCTTC. The variable domain in full, completed from reference TRBV30 and TRBJ1-2, reads SQTIHQWPATLVQPVGSPLSLECTVEGTSNPNLYWYRQAAGRGLQLLFYSVGIGQISSEVPQNLSASRPQDRQFILSSKKLLLSDSGFYLCAWSLDRGGYTFGSGTRLTVV.

This sequence joins TRBV28 and TRBJ2-1, with no clear D. Trimming shortened V by 10 bases and J by 4 bases, and 8 bases separated the two germline ends. Germline CDR1 is MDHEN and CDR2 is SYDVKM. CDR3 length: 11 residues. This chain's CDR3 is CATKQYNEQFF. CDR3 coding DNA: TGTGCCACTAAACAGTACAATGAGCAGTTCTTC.

CDR3 DNA sequence: TGCGCCAGCAGTGGAGGACAGAACACTGAAGCTTTCTTT. This sequence encodes CASSGGQNTEAFF. The chain has TRBV10-1 and TRBJ1-1; weak D call: TRBD1 (5 bases). Trimming removed 4 bases at V and 1 base at J, with 7 bases between. Germline V gene sequence: CDR1 WNHNN, CDR2 SYGVQD (reference sequence). The CDR3 runs 13 residues.

This sequence joins TRBV5-1 and TRBJ2-6; 7 bases align to TRBD1. V lost 2 bases and J lost 0; bases outside the gene matches: 8. This CDR3 spans 18 amino acids. The germline V gene has CDR1 SGHRS and CDR2 YFSETQ. CDR3 coding DNA: TGCGCCAGCAGCTTCCGGACAGGCTCTAGCTCTGGGGCCAACGTCCTGACTTTC. It translates to CASSFRTGSSSGANVLTF.

This CDR3 is CASSSGLGQGRSDTGELFF. DNA for the CDR3: TGTGCCAGCAGCTCGGGGCTGGGACAGGGTAGATCGGACACCGGGGAGCTGTTTTTT. The chain uses TRBV7-3 and TRBJ2-2; 9 bases are shared with TRBD1. CDR1 SGHTA and CDR2 FQGTGA come from the germline V gene. The CDR3 contains 19 residues. The V gene end was trimmed by 4 bases and the J gene end by 3 bases; junction bases not matched to a gene: 15.

This clone appeared a few times. The chain couples TRBV29-1 to TRBJ2-7; D unclear. The length of the CDR3 is 12 residues. V was trimmed by 4 bases and J by 1 base, leaving 8 bases between them. The germline V gene encodes CDR1 SQVTM and CDR2 ANQGSEA. The CDR3 bases are TGCAGCGTTGTAGGCGGTTCCTACGAGCAGTACTTC. Translation gives CSVVGGSYEQYF.